The T cell receptor beta chain under discussion was sequenced for a study of T cells in Graves' hyperthyroidism and ophthalmopathy. About this clonotype itself: Antigen specificity is unknown.

Amplification of TCR beta CDR3 regions used RNA as the template. HTBI primers drove first-round RT-PCR of the TCR CDR3. TCRdb independently ran MiXCR on the multiplex PCR reads; one entry per CDR3 protein. The sample lists hundreds of thousands of distinct CDR3 sequences; 46% were seen once. V was cut by 2 bases and J by 2 bases, with 15 bases left in between. The CDR3 totals 16 residues. CDR1 is MGHDK, CDR2 SYGVNS, per germline. The study's findings and limits: Stable hyperthyroidism was told apart from ophthalmopathy by a model built on 13 V-J features.

V usage is TRBV25-1 and J usage is TRBJ1-2, with a possible D match to TRBD1 (6 bases). This TCR derives from a woman between 18 and 29 years old with Graves' hyperthyroidism. Material for sequencing was peripheral blood or thyroid tissue (not recorded which). CDR3 amino acids: CASSESARGSNYGYTF. The DNA of the CDR3 is TGTGCCAGCAGTGAAAGTGCCAGGGGATCCAACTATGGCTACACCTTC.